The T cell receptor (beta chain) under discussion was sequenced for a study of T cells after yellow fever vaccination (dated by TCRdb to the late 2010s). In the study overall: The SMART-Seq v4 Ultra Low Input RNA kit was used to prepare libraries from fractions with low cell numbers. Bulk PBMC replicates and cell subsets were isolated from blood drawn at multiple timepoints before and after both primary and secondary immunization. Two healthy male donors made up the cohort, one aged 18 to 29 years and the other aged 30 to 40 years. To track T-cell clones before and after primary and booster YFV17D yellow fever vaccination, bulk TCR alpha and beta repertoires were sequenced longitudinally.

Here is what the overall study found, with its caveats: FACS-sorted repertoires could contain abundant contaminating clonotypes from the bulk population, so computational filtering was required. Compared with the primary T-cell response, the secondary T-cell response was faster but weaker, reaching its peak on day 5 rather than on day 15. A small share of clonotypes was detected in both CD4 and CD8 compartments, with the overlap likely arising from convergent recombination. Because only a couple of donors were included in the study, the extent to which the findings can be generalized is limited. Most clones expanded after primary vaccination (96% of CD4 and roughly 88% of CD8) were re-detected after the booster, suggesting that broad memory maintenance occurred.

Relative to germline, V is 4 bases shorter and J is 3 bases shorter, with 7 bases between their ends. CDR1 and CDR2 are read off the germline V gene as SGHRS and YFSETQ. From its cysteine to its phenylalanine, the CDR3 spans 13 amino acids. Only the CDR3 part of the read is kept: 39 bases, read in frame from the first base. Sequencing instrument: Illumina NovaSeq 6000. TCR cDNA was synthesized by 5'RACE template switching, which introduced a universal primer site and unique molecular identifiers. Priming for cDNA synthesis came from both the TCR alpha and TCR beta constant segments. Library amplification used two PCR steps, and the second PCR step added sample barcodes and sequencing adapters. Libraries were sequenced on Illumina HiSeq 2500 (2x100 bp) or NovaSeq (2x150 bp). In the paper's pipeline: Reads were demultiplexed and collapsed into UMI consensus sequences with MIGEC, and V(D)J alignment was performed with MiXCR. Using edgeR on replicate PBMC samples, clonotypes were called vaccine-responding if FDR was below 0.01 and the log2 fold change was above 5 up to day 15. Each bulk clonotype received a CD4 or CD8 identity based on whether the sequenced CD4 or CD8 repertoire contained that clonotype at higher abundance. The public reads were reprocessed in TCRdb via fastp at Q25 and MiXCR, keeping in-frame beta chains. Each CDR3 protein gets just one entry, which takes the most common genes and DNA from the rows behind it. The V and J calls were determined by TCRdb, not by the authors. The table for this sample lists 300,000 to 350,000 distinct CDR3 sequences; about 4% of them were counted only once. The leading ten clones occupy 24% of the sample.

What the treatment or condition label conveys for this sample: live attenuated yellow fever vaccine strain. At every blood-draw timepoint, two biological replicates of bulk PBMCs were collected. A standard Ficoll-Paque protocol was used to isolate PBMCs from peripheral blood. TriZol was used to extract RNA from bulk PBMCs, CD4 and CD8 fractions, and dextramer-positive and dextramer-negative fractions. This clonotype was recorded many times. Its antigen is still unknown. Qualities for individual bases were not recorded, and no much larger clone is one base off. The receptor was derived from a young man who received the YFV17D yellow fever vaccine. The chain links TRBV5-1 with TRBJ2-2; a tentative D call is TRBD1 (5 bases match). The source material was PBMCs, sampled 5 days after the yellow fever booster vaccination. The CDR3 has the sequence CASSTRDTGELFF. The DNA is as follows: TGCGCCAGCAGCACCAGGGACACCGGGGAGCTGTTTTTT.